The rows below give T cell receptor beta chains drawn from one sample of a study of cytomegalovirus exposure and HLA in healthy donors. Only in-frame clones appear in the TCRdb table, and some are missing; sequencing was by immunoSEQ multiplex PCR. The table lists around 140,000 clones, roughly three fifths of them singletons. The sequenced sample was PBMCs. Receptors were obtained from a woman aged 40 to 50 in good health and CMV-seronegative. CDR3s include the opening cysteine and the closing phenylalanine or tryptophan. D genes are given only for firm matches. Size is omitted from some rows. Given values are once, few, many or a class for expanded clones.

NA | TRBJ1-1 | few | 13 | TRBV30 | CAWSYERNTEAFF | TGTGCCTGGAGTTACGAGAGAAACACTGAAGCTTTCTTT
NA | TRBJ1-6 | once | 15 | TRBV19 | CASSITDRPNSPLHF | TGTGCCAGTAGTATTACCGACAGGCCGAATTCACCCCTCCACTTT
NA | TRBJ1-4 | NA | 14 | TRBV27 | CASMSGKGDEKLFF | TGTGCCAGCATGTCGGGGAAAGGTGATGAAAAACTGTTTTTT
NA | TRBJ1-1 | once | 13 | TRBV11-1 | CASSQTSKREAFF | TGTGCCAGCAGCCAGACTTCTAAAAGGGAGGCTTTCTTT
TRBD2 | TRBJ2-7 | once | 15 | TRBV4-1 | CASSQELAETYEQYF | TGCGCCAGCAGCCAAGAACTAGCGGAGACCTACGAGCAGTACTTC
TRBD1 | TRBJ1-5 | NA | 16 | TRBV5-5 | CASSLLAAGGFQPQHF | TGTGCCAGCAGCTTGTTGGCGGCAGGGGGGTTTCAGCCCCAGCATTTT
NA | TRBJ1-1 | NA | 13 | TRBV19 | CASSIVRQTEAFF | TGTGCCAGTAGTATAGTGCGACAGACTGAAGCTTTCTTT
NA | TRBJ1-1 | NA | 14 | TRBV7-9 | CASSFGGSPLEAFF | TGTGCCAGCAGCTTTGGGGGCAGCCCCCTTGAAGCTTTCTTT
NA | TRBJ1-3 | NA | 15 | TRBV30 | CAWSVPGGSGNTIYF | TGTGCCTGGAGTGTACCGGGAGGCTCTGGAAACACCATATATTTT
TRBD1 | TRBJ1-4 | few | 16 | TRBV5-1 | CASSAEGTGLNEKLFF | TGCGCCAGCAGCGCGGAGGGGACAGGGCTTAATGAAAAACTGTTTTTT
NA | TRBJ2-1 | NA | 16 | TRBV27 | CASSLSGFLSYNEQFF | TGTGCCAGCAGTCTTTCCGGGTTCCTGTCCTACAATGAGCAGTTCTTC
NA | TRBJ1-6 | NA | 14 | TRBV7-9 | CASSPSSYNSPLHF | TGTGCCAGCAGCCCGAGCTCCTATAATTCACCCCTCCACTTT
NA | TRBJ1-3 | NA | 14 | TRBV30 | CACSLGDSGNTIYF | TGTGCCTGTTCTCTAGGGGACTCTGGAAACACCATATATTTT
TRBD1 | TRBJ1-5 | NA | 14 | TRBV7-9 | CASSSDRPNQPQHF | TGTGCCAGCAGCTCGGACAGGCCAAATCAGCCCCAGCATTTT